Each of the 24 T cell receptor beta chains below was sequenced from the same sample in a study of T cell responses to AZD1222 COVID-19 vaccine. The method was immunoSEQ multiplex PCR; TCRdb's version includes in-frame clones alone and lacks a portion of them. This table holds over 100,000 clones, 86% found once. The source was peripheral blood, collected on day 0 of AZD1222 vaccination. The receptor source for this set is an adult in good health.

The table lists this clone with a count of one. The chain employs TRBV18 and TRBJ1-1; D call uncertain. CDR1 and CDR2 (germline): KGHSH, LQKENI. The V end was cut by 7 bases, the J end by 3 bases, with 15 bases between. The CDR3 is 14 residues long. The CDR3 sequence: CASYPSGRHTEAFF. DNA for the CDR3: TGTGCCAGCTACCCCTCGGGTCGGCACACTGAAGCTTTCTTT.

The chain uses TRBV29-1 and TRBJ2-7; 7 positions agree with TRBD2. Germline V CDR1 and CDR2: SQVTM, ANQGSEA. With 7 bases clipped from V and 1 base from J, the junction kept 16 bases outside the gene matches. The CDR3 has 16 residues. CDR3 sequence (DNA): TGCAGCGCCGTAATTTCGCCGGGACTACGGTCCTACGAGCAGTACTTC. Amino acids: CSAVISPGLRSYEQYF.

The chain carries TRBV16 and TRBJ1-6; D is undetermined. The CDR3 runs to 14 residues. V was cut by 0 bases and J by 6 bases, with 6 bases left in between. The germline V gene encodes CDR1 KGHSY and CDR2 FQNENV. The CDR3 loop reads CASSQSGGNSPLHF. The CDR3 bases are TGTGCCAGCAGCCAATCGGGCGGTAATTCACCCCTCCACTTT.

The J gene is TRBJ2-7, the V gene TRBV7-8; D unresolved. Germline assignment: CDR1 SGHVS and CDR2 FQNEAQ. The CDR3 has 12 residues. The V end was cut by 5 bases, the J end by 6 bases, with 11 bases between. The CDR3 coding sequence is TGTGCCAGCAGCCCTAGTCCGGGCGAGCAGTACTTC. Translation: CASSPSPGEQYF.

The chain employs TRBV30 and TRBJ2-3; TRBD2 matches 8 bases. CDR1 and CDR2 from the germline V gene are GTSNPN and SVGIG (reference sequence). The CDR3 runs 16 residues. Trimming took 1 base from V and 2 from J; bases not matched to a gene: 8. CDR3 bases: TGTGCCTGGAGTGCACCCCTAGCGGGCATCACAGATACGCAGTATTTT. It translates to CAWSAPLAGITDTQYF. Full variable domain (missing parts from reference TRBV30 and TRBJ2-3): SQTIHQWPATLVQPVGSPLSLECTVEGTSNPNLYWYRQAAGRGLQLLFYSVGIGQISSEVPQNLSASRPQDRQFILSSKKLLLSDSGFYLCAWSAPLAGITDTQYFGPGTRLTVL.

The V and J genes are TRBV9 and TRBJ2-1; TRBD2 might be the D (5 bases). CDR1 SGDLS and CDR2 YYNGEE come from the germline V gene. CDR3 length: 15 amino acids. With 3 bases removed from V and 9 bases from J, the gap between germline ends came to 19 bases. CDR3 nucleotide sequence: TGTGCCAGCAGCGCAGAGGGCGGGTCCCGCGGTGAGCAGTTCTTC. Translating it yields CASSAEGGSRGEQFF.

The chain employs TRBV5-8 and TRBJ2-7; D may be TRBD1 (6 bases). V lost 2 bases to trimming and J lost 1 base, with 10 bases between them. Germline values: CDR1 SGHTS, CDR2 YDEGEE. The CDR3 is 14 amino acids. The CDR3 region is CASSFGQPSYEQYF. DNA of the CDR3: TGTGCCAGCAGCTTTGGACAGCCTTCCTACGAGCAGTACTTC.

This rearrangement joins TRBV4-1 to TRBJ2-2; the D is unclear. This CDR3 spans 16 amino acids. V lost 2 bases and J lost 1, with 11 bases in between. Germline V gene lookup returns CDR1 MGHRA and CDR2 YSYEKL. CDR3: CASSQFGVGNTGELFF. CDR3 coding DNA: TGCGCCAGCAGCCAATTTGGGGTAGGGAACACCGGGGAGCTGTTTTTT.

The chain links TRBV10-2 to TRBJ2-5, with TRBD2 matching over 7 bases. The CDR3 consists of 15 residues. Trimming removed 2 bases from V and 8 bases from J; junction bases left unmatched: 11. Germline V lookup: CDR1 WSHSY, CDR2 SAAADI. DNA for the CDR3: TGCGCCAGCAGTGAGATGGCGGGAGTACAAGGTACCCAGTACTTC. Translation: CASSEMAGVQGTQYF.

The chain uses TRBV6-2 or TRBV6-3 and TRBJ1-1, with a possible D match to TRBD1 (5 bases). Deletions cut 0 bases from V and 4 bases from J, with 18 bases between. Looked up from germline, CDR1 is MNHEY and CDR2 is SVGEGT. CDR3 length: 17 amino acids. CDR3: CASSYSIWGRSLTEAFF. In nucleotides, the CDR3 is TGTGCCAGCAGTTACTCGATTTGGGGCAGAAGTCTCACTGAAGCTTTCTTT.

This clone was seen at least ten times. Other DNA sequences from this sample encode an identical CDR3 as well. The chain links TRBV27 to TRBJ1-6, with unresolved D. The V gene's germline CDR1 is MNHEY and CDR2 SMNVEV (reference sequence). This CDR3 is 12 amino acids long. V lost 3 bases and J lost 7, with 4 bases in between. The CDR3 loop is CASSFRNSPLHF. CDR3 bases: TGTGCCAGCAGTTTCCGCAATTCACCCCTCCACTTT.

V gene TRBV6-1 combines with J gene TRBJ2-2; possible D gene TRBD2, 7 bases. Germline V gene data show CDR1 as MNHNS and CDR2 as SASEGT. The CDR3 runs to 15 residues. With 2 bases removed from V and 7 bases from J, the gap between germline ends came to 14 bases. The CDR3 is CASSERGALGGELFF. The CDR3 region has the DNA TGTGCCAGCAGTGAACGGGGGGCATTGGGCGGGGAGCTGTTTTTT.

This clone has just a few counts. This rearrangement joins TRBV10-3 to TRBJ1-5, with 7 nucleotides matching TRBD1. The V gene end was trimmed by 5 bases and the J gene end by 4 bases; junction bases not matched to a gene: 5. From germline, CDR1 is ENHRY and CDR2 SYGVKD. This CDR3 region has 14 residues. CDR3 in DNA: TGTGCCATCAGTCGACAGGGCGATAATCAGCCCCAGCATTTT. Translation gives CAISRQGDNQPQHF.

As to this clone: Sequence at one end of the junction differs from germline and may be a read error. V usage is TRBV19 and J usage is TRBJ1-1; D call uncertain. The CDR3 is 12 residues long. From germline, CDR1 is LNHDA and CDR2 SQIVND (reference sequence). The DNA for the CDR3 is TGTGCCAGTAGTATTTCGAGTAGGCAGACTTCCTTT. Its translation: CASSISSRQTSF.

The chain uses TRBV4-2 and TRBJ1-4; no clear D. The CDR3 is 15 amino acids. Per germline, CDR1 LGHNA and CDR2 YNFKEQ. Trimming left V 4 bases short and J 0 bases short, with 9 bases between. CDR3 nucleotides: TGTGCCAGCAGCCTACCACAGACAACTAATGAAAAACTGTTTTTT. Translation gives CASSLPQTTNEKLFF.

CDR3 in amino acids: CASSLEQGNTEAFF. The DNA of the CDR3 is TGTGCCAGCAGTCTCGAACAGGGGAACACTGAAGCTTTCTTT. J is TRBJ1-1 and V is TRBV27, with a weak D call TRBD1 (6 bases). This CDR3 spans 14 amino acids. Trimming took off 5 bases at V and 1 base at J, with 11 bases between the two ends. Germline V gives CDR1 MNHEY, CDR2 SMNVEV (reference sequence).

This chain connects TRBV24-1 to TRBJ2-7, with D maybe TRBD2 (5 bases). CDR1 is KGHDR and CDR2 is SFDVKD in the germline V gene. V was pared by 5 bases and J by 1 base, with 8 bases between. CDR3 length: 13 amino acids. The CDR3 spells CATSGGQSYEQYF. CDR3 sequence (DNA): TGTGCCACCAGTGGCGGGCAATCCTACGAGCAGTACTTC.

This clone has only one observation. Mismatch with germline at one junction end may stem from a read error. CDR3 sequence: CQTGLNTEAFF. For the CDR3, the DNA is TGCCAGACAGGGCTGAACACTGAAGCTTTCTTT. J is TRBJ1-1 and V is TRBV6-5; 7 bases line up with TRBD1. The V gene's germline CDR1 is MNHEY and CDR2 SVGAGI. The CDR3 length is 11 residues.

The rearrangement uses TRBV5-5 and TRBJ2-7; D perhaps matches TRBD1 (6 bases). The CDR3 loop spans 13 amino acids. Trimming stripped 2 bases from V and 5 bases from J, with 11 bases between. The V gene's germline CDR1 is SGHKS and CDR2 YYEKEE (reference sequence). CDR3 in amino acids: CASSFPGADEQYF. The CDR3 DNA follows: TGTGCCAGCAGCTTCCCAGGGGCGGACGAGCAGTACTTC.

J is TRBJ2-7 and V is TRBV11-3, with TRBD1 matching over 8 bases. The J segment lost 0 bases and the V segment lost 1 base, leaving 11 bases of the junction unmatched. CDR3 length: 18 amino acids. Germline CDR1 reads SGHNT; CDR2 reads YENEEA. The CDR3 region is CASSLVPGTGSSSYEQYF. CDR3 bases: TGTGCCAGCAGCTTAGTTCCGGGGACAGGTTCGAGCTCCTACGAGCAGTACTTC.

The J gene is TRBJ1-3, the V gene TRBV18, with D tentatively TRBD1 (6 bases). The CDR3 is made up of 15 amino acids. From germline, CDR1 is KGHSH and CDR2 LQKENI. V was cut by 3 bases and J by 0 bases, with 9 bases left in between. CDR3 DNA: TGTGCCAGCTCACCCGCCAGGGGCTCTGGAAACACCATATATTTT. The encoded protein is CASSPARGSGNTIYF.

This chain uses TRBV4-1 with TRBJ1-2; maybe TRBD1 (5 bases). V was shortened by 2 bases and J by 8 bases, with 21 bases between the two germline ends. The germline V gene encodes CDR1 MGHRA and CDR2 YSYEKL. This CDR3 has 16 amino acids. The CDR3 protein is CASSQFAAGGVRGYTF. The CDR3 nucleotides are TGCGCCAGCAGCCAATTCGCGGCCGGAGGGGTTCGGGGCTACACCTTC.

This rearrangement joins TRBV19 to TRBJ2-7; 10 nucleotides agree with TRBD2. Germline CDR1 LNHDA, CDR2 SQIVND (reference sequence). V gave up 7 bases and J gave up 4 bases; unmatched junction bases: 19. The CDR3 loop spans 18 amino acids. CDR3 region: CASTPHSVASGSVYEQYF. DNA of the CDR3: TGTGCCAGTACCCCCCATTCGGTCGCTAGCGGGAGTGTTTACGAGCAGTACTTC.

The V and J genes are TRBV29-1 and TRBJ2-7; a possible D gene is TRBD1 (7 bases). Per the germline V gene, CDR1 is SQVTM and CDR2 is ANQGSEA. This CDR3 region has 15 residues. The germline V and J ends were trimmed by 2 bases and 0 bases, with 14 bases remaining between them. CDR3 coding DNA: TGCAGCGTTGAATATGCGGGACAGAGCTCCTACGAGCAGTACTTC. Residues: CSVEYAGQSSYEQYF.